The clone carrying this T cell receptor beta chain was detected only once. The record originates from a study of blood T cell repertoires in COVID-19. Profiled with immunoSEQ multiplex PCR; TCRdb holds only in-frame clones, not every one. Of under 350,000 clones in the sample, around 89% were seen once. The sequenced sample consisted of peripheral blood. The sequence was obtained from a man in his forties or fifties with acute or convalescent COVID-19.

The CDR3 DNA reads as TGTGCCAGCAGCTCTTCTCCCCCCGGTTCTGGAAACACCATATATTTT. Amino acid sequence: CASSSSPPGSGNTIYF. The V call is TRBV7-7, the J call TRBJ1-3, with D unclear. The CDR3 runs 16 residues. The V and J ends lost 4 bases and 1 base respectively, with 14 bases between them. Germline V CDR1 and CDR2: SSHAT, FNYEAQ (reference sequence).